Each of the 30 T cell receptor beta chains below was sequenced from the same sample in a study of shared clonotypes between healthy human individuals. Only CD45RO-negative cells positively selected for CCR7 counted as naive CD8 cells, so terminally differentiated effector memory CD45RA+ cells were excluded. Assay: immunoSEQ multiplex PCR; the TCRdb copy retains only in-frame clones and omits some. The data contain 500,000 to 700,000 clones, approximately 95% of them singletons. Sequencing was performed on naive CD8+ T cells sorted from blood. The receptors here all came from a woman aged 25 to 45 in good health.

The rearrangement joins TRBV6-4 to TRBJ1-1, with 7 bases matching TRBD1. J lost 0 bases, V lost 3 bases, and 4 bases had no gene match. Germline values: CDR1 MRHNA, CDR2 SNTAGT. The CDR3 is made up of 15 amino acids. The DNA for the CDR3 is TGTGCCAGCAGTGAGACAGGGCTATTGAACACTGAAGCTTTCTTT. It translates to CASSETGLLNTEAFF.

The J gene is TRBJ2-2, the V gene TRBV7-9, with 7 positions matching TRBD1. CDR3 length equals 14 residues. V shed 5 bases, J shed 3 bases, and the junction held 3 bases outside the gene matches. Germline lookup yields CDR1 SEHNR and CDR2 FQNEAQ (reference sequence). This chain's CDR3 is CASSHDRDTGELFF. Written as DNA, the CDR3 is TGTGCCAGCAGCCATGACAGGGACACCGGGGAGCTGTTTTTT.

The chain carries TRBV27 and TRBJ2-7, with unresolved D. V lost 5 bases and J 0 bases, leaving 11 bases between the germline ends. The CDR3 is 14 amino acids. The germline V gene has CDR1 MNHEY and CDR2 SMNVEV (reference sequence). CDR3 bases: TGTGCCAGCAGTCATGAATCGAGCTCCTACGAGCAGTACTTC. Its translation: CASSHESSSYEQYF.

The chain links TRBV7-9 to TRBJ1-3; no definite D call. V lost 1 base, J lost 0 bases, and 13 bases lay in between. Per the germline V gene, CDR1 is SEHNR and CDR2 is FQNEAQ (reference sequence). This CDR3 spans 17 amino acids. The CDR3 DNA reads TGTGCCAGCAGCTTAGGCGGCTTTACTTACTCTGGAAACACCATATATTTT. This gives the protein CASSLGGFTYSGNTIYF.

The chain carries TRBV6-5 and TRBJ2-2; no definite D call. There are 14 residues in the CDR3. Germline V CDR1 and CDR2: MNHEY, SVGAGI. The V and J ends lost 7 bases and 7 bases respectively, with 16 bases between them. CDR3 DNA: TGTGCCAGCAACTCGGACCCTGAGGTCGGGGAGCTGTTTTTT. It yields the protein CASNSDPEVGELFF.

The J gene is TRBJ2-2, the V gene TRBV28; 7 bases are shared with TRBD2. This CDR3 is built from 15 residues. The germline gives CDR1 MDHEN, CDR2 SYDVKM. V trimming: 2 bases; J trimming: 0 bases; junction bases outside the gene matches: 0. The CDR3: CASSLLAANTGELFF. The CDR3 coding sequence is TGTGCCAGCAGTTTACTAGCGGCGAACACCGGGGAGCTGTTTTTT.

This clone has a handful of counts. The chain employs TRBV4-1 and TRBJ2-7; D gene ambiguous. The CDR3 spans 17 residues. Trimming removed 0 bases from V and 1 base from J, with 16 bases in between. From germline, CDR1 is MGHRA and CDR2 YSYEKL. CDR3 DNA: TGCGCCAGCAGCCAAGATCTTTACGAGGCCATTTCCTACGAGCAGTACTTC. Its translation is CASSQDLYEAISYEQYF.

V and J are TRBV29-1 and TRBJ2-3; 11 bases are a match to TRBD1. The CDR3 loop spans 17 amino acids. Germline loops: CDR1 SQVTM, CDR2 ANQGSEA. Germline trimming cut 1 base from V and 5 bases from J; bases unmatched to any gene: 11. This chain's CDR3 is CSVEGWLGQGAGDTQYF. In DNA, the CDR3 is TGCAGCGTTGAAGGGTGGCTCGGACAGGGGGCCGGAGATACGCAGTATTTT.

This clone was counted once. This chain links TRBV28 with TRBJ2-1, with D possibly TRBD2 on 7 matching bases. The V gene's germline CDR1 is MDHEN and CDR2 SYDVKM. The CDR3 is 14 residues long. V was shortened by 3 bases and J by 9 bases, with 15 bases between the two germline ends. The chain's CDR3 is CASSFTGGLSEQFF. CDR3 bases: TGTGCCAGCAGTTTCACGGGGGGCTTGAGTGAGCAGTTCTTC.

The gene calls are TRBV7-9 and TRBJ2-2; no clear D gene. There are 15 residues in the CDR3. CDR1 is SEHNR, CDR2 FQNEAQ, per germline (reference sequence). Trimming removed 3 bases at V and 0 bases at J, with 8 bases between. The CDR3 nucleotides read TGTGCCAGCAGCTTTGGCAGCACGAACACCGGGGAGCTGTTTTTT. It yields the protein CASSFGSTNTGELFF.

The chain joins TRBV27 to TRBJ2-2; D gene uncertain. V lost 4 bases to trimming and J lost 3 bases, with 3 bases between them. The CDR3 consists of 12 residues. The germline gives CDR1 MNHEY, CDR2 SMNVEV (reference sequence). CDR3 bases: TGTGCCAGCAGTTGGGACACCGGGGAGCTGTTTTTT. Its translation: CASSWDTGELFF.

The chain is built from TRBV7-9 and TRBJ1-4, with D hard to call. The CDR3 length is 15 residues. With 5 bases removed from V and 8 bases from J, the gap between germline ends came to 18 bases. CDR1 is SEHNR, CDR2 FQNEAQ, per germline (reference sequence). CDR3 coding DNA: TGTGCCAGCAGCCATTTAGTCGGACCTAGGGAAAAACTGTTTTTT. It codes for CASSHLVGPREKLFF.

The chain couples TRBV6-5 to TRBJ2-2, with 10 bases that match TRBD1. Germline loops: CDR1 MNHEY, CDR2 SVGAGI. This CDR3 is 15 amino acids long. The ends lost 6 bases at V and 6 bases at J; junction bases unmatched: 7. The CDR3 spells CASSPGTGVSGELFF. The DNA for the CDR3 is TGTGCCAGCAGCCCCGGGACAGGGGTCTCCGGGGAGCTGTTTTTT.

The chain recombines TRBV10-3 with TRBJ2-7; D uncertain. The CDR3 loop spans 14 amino acids. The germline V gene has CDR1 ENHRY and CDR2 SYGVKD. The CDR3 protein is CVTPYDFNYYEQYF. The CDR3 DNA is TGTGTGACACCCTACGACTTCAACTACTACGAGCAGTACTTC.

This chain connects TRBV27 to TRBJ2-1; D may be TRBD1 (6 bases). CDR3 length equals 15 residues. Between the trimmed V and J ends, which lost 2 bases and 4 bases, there was a span of 12 bases. In germline, CDR1 is MNHEY, CDR2 SMNVEV (reference sequence). Here the CDR3 DNA reads TGTGCCAGCAGTTTACTGGGGGCTGGGTACAATGAGCAGTTCTTC. Translating gives CASSLLGAGYNEQFF.

The genes are TRBV5-4 and TRBJ1-2; D is unresolved. Looked up from germline, CDR1 is SGHNT and CDR2 is YYREEE (reference sequence). V was trimmed by 1 base and J by 7 bases, leaving 8 bases between them. This CDR3 contains 12 residues. CDR3 coding DNA: TGTGCCAGCAGCTTGATGGCCGGTGGCTACACCTTC. This encodes CASSLMAGGYTF. Combining the CDR3 with reference TRBV5-4 and TRBJ1-2 gives the whole variable domain ETGVTQSPTHLIKTRGQQVTLRCSSQSGHNTVSWYQQALGQGPQFIFQYYREEENGRGNFPPRFSGLQFPNYSSELNVNALELDDSALYLCASSLMAGGYTFGSGTRLTVV.

This chain links TRBV29-1 with TRBJ2-1; TRBD2 agrees at 10 bases. This CDR3 contains 13 residues. Germline CDR1 and CDR2: SQVTM and ANQGSEA. J lost 3 bases, V lost 8 bases, and 4 bases had no gene match. CDR3 DNA: TGCAGCTTCAAGCGGGAGGGCTACAATGAGCAGTTCTTC. It encodes CSFKREGYNEQFF.

This chain links TRBV19 with TRBJ2-5, with 10 bases aligning to TRBD2. The germline V gene encodes CDR1 LNHDA and CDR2 SQIVND (reference sequence). The V and J ends lost 5 bases and 5 bases, in that order; junction bases with no gene match: 14. CDR3 length: 17 amino acids. The CDR3 nucleotides are TGTGCCAGTAGTTCCCTTCCCGGGACTAGCGAGGCGGAGACCCAGTACTTC. This codes for CASSSLPGTSEAETQYF.

This chain connects TRBV6-5 to TRBJ2-7; possibly TRBD2 for D (5 bases). Germline V gives CDR1 MNHEY, CDR2 SVGAGI. The CDR3 loop spans 16 amino acids. With 2 bases removed from V and 2 bases from J, the gap between germline ends came to 16 bases. For the CDR3, the DNA is TGTGCCAGCAGTTACGATATTAGCGCAACCCCCTACGAGCAGTACTTC. Protein sequence: CASSYDISATPYEQYF.

The J gene is TRBJ2-1, the V gene TRBV7-6; 8 nucleotides agree with TRBD2. The CDR3 extends over 15 amino acids. J lost 8 bases, V lost 4 bases, and 10 bases had no gene match. The germline CDR1 and CDR2 sequences are SGHVS and FNYEAQ. Here the CDR3 DNA reads TGTGCCAGCAGCTCTACGAACGGGAGGGCCGATGAGCAGTTCTTC. Translating gives CASSSTNGRADEQFF. Full variable domain (remainder filled in from reference TRBV7-6 and TRBJ2-1): GAGVSQSPRYKVTKRGQDVALRCDPISGHVSLYWYRQALGQGPEFLTYFNYEAQQDKSGLPNDRFSAERPEGSISTLTIQRTEQRDSAMYRCASSSTNGRADEQFFGPGTRLTVL.

This chain connects TRBV27 to TRBJ2-3; D possibly uses TRBD1 or TRBD2 (6 bases each). Trimming shortened V by 3 bases and J by 4 bases, and 14 bases separated the two germline ends. CDR1 MNHEY and CDR2 SMNVEV come from the germline V gene (reference sequence). This CDR3 spans 15 amino acids. The CDR3 spells CASSFWGASADTQYF. The CDR3 DNA is TGTGCCAGCAGTTTCTGGGGGGCGTCTGCAGATACGCAGTATTTT.

J is TRBJ2-5 and V is TRBV5-6, with D possibly TRBD1 on 5 matching bases. In germline, CDR1 is SGHDT, CDR2 YYEEEE. The CDR3 spans 14 residues. The ends were cut back, 0 bases at V and 5 bases at J, with 11 bases in the middle. Here the CDR3 DNA reads TGTGCCAGCAGCTTGGCCAGGGTAGGGGAGACCCAGTACTTC. As protein: CASSLARVGETQYF.

The chain combines TRBV28 with TRBJ2-7, with a weak D call TRBD1 (6 bases). CDR3 length: 14 amino acids. V was cut by 2 bases and J by 5 bases, with 13 bases left in between. Germline V gene lookup returns CDR1 MDHEN and CDR2 SYDVKM. The chain's CDR3 is CASSLAGGGHEQYF. In nucleotides, the CDR3 is TGTGCCAGCAGTTTAGCTGGGGGCGGCCACGAGCAGTACTTC.

The chain couples TRBV7-9 to TRBJ1-2; 10 bases line up with TRBD1. V trimming: 5 bases; J trimming: 2 bases; junction bases outside the gene matches: 5. CDR1 is SEHNR and CDR2 is FQNEAQ in the germline V gene (reference sequence). CDR3 length equals 15 residues. The CDR3 loop is CASSGTGDWNYGYTF. The CDR3 bases are TGTGCCAGCAGCGGGACAGGGGATTGGAACTATGGCTACACCTTC. Full variable domain (rest looked up from reference TRBV7-9 and TRBJ1-2): DTGVSQNPRHKITKRGQNVTFRCDPISEHNRLYWYRQTLGQGPEFLTYFQNEAQLEKSRLLSDRFSAERPKGSFSTLEIQRTEQGDSAMYLCASSGTGDWNYGYTFGSGTRLTVV.

The chain has TRBV30 and TRBJ2-2, with D maybe TRBD1 (5 bases). From germline, CDR1 is GTSNPN and CDR2 SVGIG (reference sequence). CDR3 length equals 13 residues. V was clipped by 4 bases and J by 5 bases, with 11 bases between them. This CDR3 reads CAWNLGETGELFF. For the CDR3, the DNA is TGTGCCTGGAACCTAGGGGAAACCGGGGAGCTGTTTTTT.

This chain joins TRBV27 and TRBJ2-5; D possibly corresponds to TRBD2 (5 bases). CDR3 length: 15 residues. Per germline, CDR1 MNHEY and CDR2 SMNVEV (reference sequence). V was clipped by 2 bases and J by 5 bases, with 15 bases between them. This chain's CDR3 is CASSLLRARGETQYF. CDR3 sequence (DNA): TGTGCCAGCAGTTTACTGCGGGCCCGTGGGGAGACCCAGTACTTC.

The chain uses TRBV19 and TRBJ2-1; D ambiguous. Germline loops: CDR1 LNHDA, CDR2 SQIVND (reference sequence). The CDR3 is 14 residues long. Between the trimmed V and J ends, which lost 7 bases and 5 bases, there was a span of 15 bases. CDR3 in amino acids: CASNSNGPNNEQFF. DNA for the CDR3: TGTGCCAGTAATTCGAACGGGCCCAACAATGAGCAGTTCTTC.

The V and J genes are TRBV5-8 and TRBJ2-5; D uncertain. The CDR3 sequence is 12 residues long. V gave up 2 bases and J gave up 3 bases, with 5 bases separating them. The germline V gene has CDR1 SGHTS and CDR2 YDEGEE. The CDR3 here is CASSFGEETQYF. In DNA, the CDR3 is TGTGCCAGCAGCTTTGGGGAAGAGACCCAGTACTTC.

Comment on this clone: Its ends do not fully match the called genes, so a read error is possible. The CDR3 is CASSLGQGNSRKHSF. Here the CDR3 DNA reads TGTGCCAGCAGCCTTGGACAGGGGAATTCCCGCAAACATAGCTTC. The chain employs TRBV5-4 and TRBJ2-7; 9 nucleotides align to TRBD1. The CDR3 runs 15 residues. Germline V CDR1 and CDR2: SGHNT, YYREEE (reference sequence).

The chain combines TRBV25-1 with TRBJ2-7; 11 nucleotides agree with TRBD2. The CDR3 contains 13 residues. Germline CDR1 and CDR2: MGHDK and SYGVNS. The V gene end was trimmed by 7 bases and the J gene end by 6 bases; junction bases not matched to a gene: 5. CDR3 sequence: CASNPTSGIEQYF. Written as DNA, the CDR3 is TGTGCCAGCAATCCGACTAGCGGGATCGAGCAGTACTTC.